This T cell receptor (beta chain) is from a study of cytomegalovirus exposure and HLA in healthy donors. This CDR3 has 20 residues. Primers included in the PCR were 60 Vbeta and 13 Jbeta primers. The table came from immunoSEQ multiplex PCR; TCRdb's copy has only in-frame clones and leaves some out. The data show about 160,000 clones, 70% to 80% seen once. The sequence derives from a woman aged 45-60 years in good health and CMV-seronegative. The sequenced sample was PBMCs. The rearrangement uses TRBV21-1 and TRBJ1-2; TRBD1, the table's D call, was not compared with the DNA. TRBV21-1 is a recognized pseudogene. This CDR3 reads CASRAGDPGDPGGINYGYTF. In DNA form, the CDR3 reads TGTGCCAGCAGAGCCGGGGACCCGGGGGATCCAGGGGGCATTAACTATGGCTACACCTTC.